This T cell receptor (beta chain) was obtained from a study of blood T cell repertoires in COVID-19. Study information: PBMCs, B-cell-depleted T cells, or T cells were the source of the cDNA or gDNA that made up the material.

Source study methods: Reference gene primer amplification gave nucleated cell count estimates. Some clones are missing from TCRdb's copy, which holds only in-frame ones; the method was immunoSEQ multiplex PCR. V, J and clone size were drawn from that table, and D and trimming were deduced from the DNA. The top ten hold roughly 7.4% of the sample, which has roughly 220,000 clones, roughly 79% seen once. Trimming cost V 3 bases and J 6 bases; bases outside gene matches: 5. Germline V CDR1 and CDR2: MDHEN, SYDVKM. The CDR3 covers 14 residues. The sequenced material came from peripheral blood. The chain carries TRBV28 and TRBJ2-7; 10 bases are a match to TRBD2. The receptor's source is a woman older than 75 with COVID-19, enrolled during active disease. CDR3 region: CASSLSSGSSEQYF. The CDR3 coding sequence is TGTGCCAGCAGTTTGTCTAGCGGGAGTAGCGAGCAGTACTTC.